The 26 T cell receptor beta chains below come from one sample, sequenced in a study of patients and donors after allogeneic stem cell transplantation. TCRdb independently ran MiXCR on the RT-PCR reads; one entry per CDR3 protein. The sample has 85,000 to 90,000 distinct CDR3 sequences; around 48% are singletons. Sequenced input: blood, either unsorted or a sorted T cell fraction (not recorded which). These receptors were collected from a human donor who was either an allogeneic HSCT recipient or a stem cell or donor lymphocyte infusion donor (not recorded which). It is not recorded whose cells these are; they may come from a transplant donor.

The chain recombines TRBV28 with TRBJ1-2, with 7 bases matching TRBD1. V trimming: 0 bases; J trimming: 1 base; junction bases outside the gene matches: 8. The CDR3 consists of 17 residues. Looked up from germline, CDR1 is MDHEN and CDR2 is SYDVKM. In DNA form, the CDR3 reads TGTGCCAGCAGTTTATGGGGAAGGGACAGAAATAACTATGGCTACACCTTC. Protein product: CASSLWGRDRNNYGYTF.

V is TRBV20-1 and J is TRBJ2-3; maybe TRBD1 (5 bases). V lost 2 bases, J lost 6 bases, and 15 bases lay in between. This CDR3 is 14 amino acids long. The V gene's germline CDR1 is DFQATT and CDR2 SNEGSKA (reference sequence). As DNA, the CDR3 is TGCAGTGCTAGAAGGGTAGGGGCCGCGGATACGCAGTATTTT. Its protein product is CSARRVGAADTQYF.

J is TRBJ2-5 and V is TRBV7-8; 9 bases are a match to TRBD1. CDR1 is SGHVS and CDR2 is FQNEAQ in the germline V gene. This CDR3 has 14 residues. V lost 4 bases and J lost 5; bases outside the gene matches: 5. Here the CDR3 DNA reads TGTGCCAGCAGCTGGACAGGGGTCCCGGAGACCCAGTACTTC. Translating it yields CASSWTGVPETQYF. The full variable domain, with the rest looked up from reference TRBV7-8 and TRBJ2-5, is GAGVSQSPRYKVAKRGQDVALRCDPISGHVSLFWYQQALGQGPEFLTYFQNEAQLDKSGLPSDRFFAERPEGSVSTLKIQRTQQEDSAVYLCASSWTGVPETQYFGPGTRLLVL.

This clonotype occurred a few times. The chain uses TRBV25-1 and TRBJ1-2; 10 bases are a match to TRBD1. The CDR3 totals 14 residues. Germline loops: CDR1 MGHDK, CDR2 SYGVNS. The J segment lost 13 bases and the V segment lost 1 base, leaving 9 bases of the junction unmatched. CDR3 in DNA: TGTGCCAGCAGTGAATGGGGGACAGGGGATCTACGCACCTTC. Translation gives CASSEWGTGDLRTF.

The chain is built from TRBV12-3 or TRBV12-4 and TRBJ1-5; 10 bases are shared with TRBD1. Unmatched junction bases numbered 2, after V lost 3 bases and J lost 0 bases. The CDR3 has 16 residues. CDR3 residues: CASSFGTGVSNQPQHF. The CDR3 bases are TGTGCCAGCAGTTTTGGGACAGGGGTTAGCAATCAGCCCCAGCATTTT.

The chain uses TRBV29-1 and TRBJ2-7; a weak D match, TRBD2 (6 bases). The CDR3 runs 13 residues. The germline V gene encodes CDR1 SQVTM and CDR2 ANQGSEA. Trimming took off 4 bases at V and 2 bases at J, with 12 bases between the two ends. CDR3 protein: CSVAGGKPYEQYF. The CDR3 DNA follows: TGCAGCGTTGCTGGCGGGAAGCCCTACGAGCAGTACTTC.

The chain employs TRBV10-3 and TRBJ1-3, with D perhaps TRBD1 (5 bases). Germline V lookup: CDR1 ENHRY, CDR2 SYGVKD. The CDR3 length is 15 residues. Trimming left V 4 bases short and J 2 bases short, with 12 bases between. CDR3 DNA: TGTGCCATCAGTGTACCAGGGACCCCTGGAAACACCATATATTTT. This gives the protein CAISVPGTPGNTIYF.

A few counts support this clonotype. The chain uses TRBV12-3 or TRBV12-4 and TRBJ1-3; D is undetermined. This CDR3 has 12 amino acids. Deletions cut 2 bases from V and 7 bases from J, with 6 bases between. This CDR3 is CASSLLGNTIYF. DNA of the CDR3: TGTGCCAGCAGTTTATTGGGGAACACCATATATTTT.

The V call is TRBV6-5, the J call TRBJ1-2; D is uncertain. The CDR3 runs 15 residues. The V gene lost 0 bases and the J gene lost 3 bases, with 11 bases spanning the gap. CDR1 is MNHEY, CDR2 SVGAGI, per germline. The CDR3 region is CASSYSPNGDYGYTF. The CDR3 coding sequence is TGTGCCAGCAGTTACTCCCCTAACGGGGACTATGGCTACACCTTC.

The chain carries TRBV5-1 and TRBJ1-4, with D uncertain. The CDR3 length is 15 residues. Germline CDR1 SGHRS, CDR2 YFSETQ. Deletions cut 0 bases from V and 7 bases from J, with 13 bases between. The DNA for the CDR3 is TGCGCCAGCAGCTTGGAAGGGTTAAAGAGTGAAAAACTGTTTTTT. Its translation: CASSLEGLKSEKLFF.

The gene calls are TRBV6-6 and TRBJ1-4; 9 bases match TRBD1. The germline V gene has CDR1 MNHNY and CDR2 SVGAGI (reference sequence). The CDR3 is made up of 13 amino acids. The V and J ends lost 7 bases and 12 bases, in that order; junction bases with no gene match: 9. The chain's CDR3 is CASTGTGNEELFF. CDR3 DNA: TGTGCCAGCACCGGGACAGGGAACGAAGAACTGTTTTTT.

This chain uses TRBV20-1 with TRBJ1-2; 7 nucleotides align to TRBD1. Germline CDR1 DFQATT, CDR2 SNEGSKA (reference sequence). The V segment lost 6 bases and the J segment 1 base; nucleotides outside the gene matches: 5. The CDR3 is made up of 13 amino acids. The CDR3 DNA is TGCAGTGCCCGGGACAGCCTTAACTATGGCTACACCTTC. Protein product: CSARDSLNYGYTF.

The chain couples TRBV10-3 to TRBJ1-2; possibly TRBD1 for D (5 bases). V lost 0 bases to trimming and J lost 1 base, with 15 bases between them. Germline CDR1 reads ENHRY; CDR2 reads SYGVKD. The CDR3 has 17 amino acids. CDR3: CAISESGTFVINYGYTF. Here the CDR3 DNA reads TGTGCCATCAGTGAGTCGGGGACGTTCGTGATTAACTATGGCTACACCTTC.

Note on this clonotype: The junction does not match germline at one end; this may be a read error. The CDR3 DNA is TGCGCCAGCAGCTTGGACAGCGGGGCCAATCGGCCCCAGCATTTT. This translates into CASSLDSGANRPQHF. The chain recombines TRBV5-1 with TRBJ1-5; D is perhaps TRBD1 (5 bases). Germline CDR1 reads SGHRS; CDR2 reads YFSETQ. This CDR3 has 15 amino acids. The entire variable domain, with the rest obtained from reference TRBV5-1 and TRBJ1-5, is as follows: KAGVTQTPRYLIKTRGQQVTLSCSPISGHRSVSWYQQTPGQGLQFLFEYFSETQRNKGNFPGRFSGRQFSNSRSEMNVSTLELGDSALYLCASSLDSGANRPQHFGDGTRLSIL.

This clonotype was seen a handful of times. The CDR3 DNA sequence: TGTGCCAGCAGCATCAGGGGCAGCAATCAGCCCCAGCATTTT. It encodes CASSIRGSNQPQHF. The chain has TRBV12-3 or TRBV12-4 and TRBJ1-5; TRBD1 might be the D (6 bases). The CDR3 covers 14 residues. V gave up 6 bases and J gave up 1 base, with 10 bases separating them.

The V and J genes are TRBV12-3 or TRBV12-4 and TRBJ1-1, with TRBD1 matching over 9 bases. The CDR3 loop spans 16 amino acids. Germline trimming cut 3 bases from V and 6 bases from J; bases unmatched to any gene: 11. The CDR3: CASSFRTGAEWPEAFF. DNA of the CDR3: TGTGCCAGCAGTTTTAGGACAGGGGCAGAGTGGCCTGAAGCTTTCTTT.

The J gene is TRBJ1-1, the V gene TRBV25-1; TRBD1 aligns across 10 bases. Germline CDR1 reads MGHDK; CDR2 reads SYGVNS. The CDR3 extends over 16 amino acids. V shed 1 base and J 4 bases; nucleotides not matched to a gene: 6. CDR3 nucleotide sequence: TGTGCCAGCAGTGAATTGGGGAGGGACAGGGGCACTGAAGCTTTCTTT. Protein sequence: CASSELGRDRGTEAFF.

The chain recombines TRBV3-1 with TRBJ2-7; TRBD2 matches at 8 bases. Germline CDR1 and CDR2: LGHDT and YNNKEL (reference sequence). Trimming removed 4 bases from V and 4 bases from J; junction bases left unmatched: 3. The length of the CDR3 is 13 residues. The CDR3 nucleotides read TGTGCCAGCAGCCCCGGCGGGGGGTACGAGCAGTACTTC. Translating gives CASSPGGGYEQYF.

There are a few counts of this clonotype. The chain is built from TRBV5-1 and TRBJ1-2; D not resolved. The V and J ends lost 1 base and 2 bases respectively, with 6 bases between them. This CDR3 is 13 amino acids long. Looked up from germline, CDR1 is SGHRS and CDR2 is YFSETQ. CDR3: CASSLTENYGYTF. The CDR3, as DNA: TGCGCCAGCAGCTTGACAGAGAACTATGGCTACACCTTC.

The chain employs TRBV4-1 and TRBJ1-5, with D hard to call. The germline gives CDR1 MGHRA, CDR2 YSYEKL. This CDR3 comprises 16 residues. V gave up 0 bases and J gave up 0 bases, with 9 bases separating them. CDR3 sequence (DNA): TGCGCCAGCAGCCAAGATGGCAGTTATAGCAATCAGCCCCAGCATTTT. It specifies CASSQDGSYSNQPQHF.

In this sample, this clonotype turned up many times. V usage is TRBV20-1 and J usage is TRBJ1-1; D is unclear. Trimming left V 5 bases short and J 2 bases short, with 9 bases between. This CDR3 region has 12 residues. The germline V gene encodes CDR1 DFQATT and CDR2 SNEGSKA (reference sequence). The CDR3 sequence is CSAARVNTEAFF. The CDR3 DNA follows: TGCAGTGCTGCGCGGGTCAACACTGAAGCTTTCTTT.

The V call is TRBV7-2, the J call TRBJ1-1; no clear D gene. Germline lookup yields CDR1 SGHTA and CDR2 FQGNSA. The CDR3 runs 14 residues. The V end lost 2 bases, the J end lost 0 bases, and 7 bases lay between the germline ends. Here the CDR3 DNA reads TGTGCCAGCAGCTTAACACTCATGAACACTGAAGCTTTCTTT. Protein product: CASSLTLMNTEAFF.

This clonotype has at least ten counts. This chain connects TRBV3-1 to TRBJ1-6; TRBD1 matches 8 bases. CDR1 LGHDT and CDR2 YNNKEL come from the germline V gene (reference sequence). J lost 8 bases, V lost 5 bases, and 11 bases had no gene match. CDR3 length: 16 residues. CDR3 in DNA: TGTGCCAGCAGCTCTCTTCCGGACAGGGATTATTCACCCCTCCACTTT. This sequence encodes CASSSLPDRDYSPLHF.

This chain links TRBV29-1 with TRBJ1-5; 10 nucleotides line up with TRBD1. V dropped 3 bases and J dropped 7; count of bases not matched to a gene: 3. The CDR3 loop spans 13 amino acids. CDR1 and CDR2 from the germline V gene are SQVTM and ANQGSEA. CDR3 coding DNA: TGCAGCGTTGAGAGGGACAGGGGCCAGCCCCAGCATTTT. The encoded protein is CSVERDRGQPQHF.

This clonotype has only a few counts. The V call is TRBV5-1, the J call TRBJ1-6, with TRBD1 identical over 7 bases. J lost 12 bases, V lost 1 base, and 1 base had no gene match. This CDR3 comprises 12 residues. CDR1 is SGHRS, CDR2 YFSETQ, per germline. The CDR3 bases are TGCGCCAGCAGCTTGTCAGGGGGACCCCTCCACTTT. Translation gives CASSLSGGPLHF.

The CDR3 bases are TGCGCCAGCAGCCAAGAAGGGAGGGTTACTCAGCCCCAGCATTTT. This translates into CASSQEGRVTQPQHF. The chain recombines TRBV4-1 with TRBJ1-5; D gene unclear. In germline, CDR1 is MGHRA, CDR2 YSYEKL. The CDR3 runs 15 residues. Trimming stripped 0 bases from V and 6 bases from J, with 12 bases between.